The 30 T cell receptor beta chains in this list originate from one sample, sequenced in a study of blood T cell repertoires in COVID-19. TCRdb's table, derived via immunoSEQ multiplex PCR, lists solely in-frame clones and lacks some. The sample contains some 340,000 clones, around 83% of which appear only once. Input material: peripheral blood. These receptors were collected from a man between 25 and 39 years old with active or convalescent COVID-19.

This chain's CDR3 is CASTKLWGGSNYGYTF. CDR3 sequence (DNA): TGTGCCAGTACCAAACTCTGGGGGGGGTCGAACTATGGCTACACCTTC. The chain has TRBV19 and TRBJ1-2, with D possibly matching TRBD1 (5 bases). Looked up from germline, CDR1 is LNHDA and CDR2 is SQIVND (reference sequence). V was cut by 7 bases and J by 2 bases, with 20 bases left in between. This CDR3 has 16 residues.

V and J are TRBV5-5 and TRBJ1-6, with 10 bases fitting TRBD1. V shed 2 bases and J 5 bases; nucleotides not matched to a gene: 10. The CDR3 length is 18 residues. Germline loops: CDR1 SGHKS, CDR2 YYEKEE (reference sequence). CDR3 bases: TGTGCCAGCAGCTTAAGGCCAGGACAGGGGGTTGATAATTCACCCCTCCACTTT. It encodes CASSLRPGQGVDNSPLHF.

This chain joins TRBV19 and TRBJ2-3, with 12 bases aligning to TRBD1. The CDR3 has 13 amino acids. In germline, CDR1 is LNHDA, CDR2 SQIVND (reference sequence). V trimming: 5 bases; J trimming: 13 bases; junction bases outside the gene matches: 7. CDR3 protein: CASSEGQGALKYF. The DNA for the CDR3 is TGTGCCAGTAGTGAGGGACAGGGGGCACTTAAGTATTTT.

The chain is built from TRBV5-4 and TRBJ1-1; TRBD1 is a possible D gene (6 bases). CDR3 size: 17 residues. V dropped 0 bases and J dropped 2 bases, with 17 bases sitting between them. Germline CDR1 SGHNT, CDR2 YYREEE (reference sequence). The chain's CDR3 is CASSLAKRGGLNTEAFF. In DNA form, the CDR3 reads TGTGCCAGCAGCTTGGCCAAACGTGGGGGCCTCAACACTGAAGCTTTCTTT. Full variable domain (rest looked up from reference TRBV5-4 and TRBJ1-1): ETGVTQSPTHLIKTRGQQVTLRCSSQSGHNTVSWYQQALGQGPQFIFQYYREEENGRGNFPPRFSGLQFPNYSSELNVNALELDDSALYLCASSLAKRGGLNTEAFFGQGTRLTVV.

J is TRBJ2-2 and V is TRBV10-3; perhaps TRBD2 as D (6 bases). CDR3 size: 17 residues. With 0 bases removed from V and 4 bases from J, the gap between germline ends came to 15 bases. The germline V gene has CDR1 ENHRY and CDR2 SYGVKD. Here the CDR3 reads CAISESTAGRGTGELFF. DNA for the CDR3: TGTGCCATCAGTGAGTCGACTGCGGGGCGCGGCACCGGGGAGCTGTTTTTT.

This sequence joins TRBV27 and TRBJ2-1; 11 positions agree with TRBD1. The CDR3 runs to 16 residues. Germline V gene lookup returns CDR1 MNHEY and CDR2 SMNVEV (reference sequence). V lost 3 bases, J lost 8 bases, and 9 bases stayed unmatched. The CDR3 DNA sequence: TGTGCCAGCAGTTTCCTGGGACAGGGGGAGAGGGATGAGCAGTTCTTC. Residues: CASSFLGQGERDEQFF.

The chain carries TRBV5-4 and TRBJ1-1; TRBD1 agrees at 11 bases. V trimming: 3 bases; J trimming: 3 bases; junction bases outside the gene matches: 1. CDR3 size: 14 residues. CDR1 and CDR2 from the germline V gene are SGHNT and YYREEE (reference sequence). CDR3 protein: CASSSGQGDTEAFF. CDR3 coding DNA: TGTGCCAGCAGCTCGGGACAGGGGGACACTGAAGCTTTCTTT.

The chain employs TRBV24-1 and TRBJ2-3, with 9 bases matching TRBD2. Germline CDR1 and CDR2: KGHDR and SFDVKD. This CDR3 spans 15 amino acids. V shed 9 bases and J 2 bases; nucleotides not matched to a gene: 8. CDR3 in amino acids: CATAGAGGPTDTQYF. The CDR3, as DNA: TGTGCCACCGCGGGGGCGGGGGGGCCCACAGATACGCAGTATTTT.

This rearrangement joins TRBV3-1 (or the pseudogene TRBV3-2) to TRBJ1-6; 7 positions agree with TRBD1. Trimming removed 4 bases from V and 13 bases from J; junction bases left unmatched: 16. There are 16 residues in the CDR3. The V gene's germline CDR1 is LGHDT and CDR2 YNNKEL (reference sequence). CDR3 bases: TGTGCCAGCAGCCTCGGACGACAGGGTTCGACGTCGCCCCTCCACTTT. It specifies CASSLGRQGSTSPLHF.

J is TRBJ1-2 and V is TRBV9; 9 nucleotides align to TRBD1. Germline V gene lookup returns CDR1 SGDLS and CDR2 YYNGEE. The J segment lost 4 bases and the V segment lost 3 bases, leaving 7 bases of the junction unmatched. This CDR3 spans 15 amino acids. CDR3 region: CASSAGQGWAYGYTF. CDR3 coding DNA: TGTGCCAGCAGCGCAGGACAGGGGTGGGCCTATGGCTACACCTTC.

The chain is built from TRBV13 and TRBJ2-2, with TRBD1 as a possible D gene (6 bases). CDR1 and CDR2 (germline): PRHDT, FYEKMQ (reference sequence). The CDR3 extends over 15 amino acids. Trimming removed 0 bases from V and 3 bases from J, with 8 bases in between. The chain's CDR3 is CASSLGDRDTGELFF. DNA for the CDR3: TGTGCCAGCAGCTTAGGGGACAGAGACACCGGGGAGCTGTTTTTT.

This clone showed up just a few times. The chain carries TRBV7-9 and TRBJ2-1; 13 bases agree with TRBD2. CDR3 length: 18 amino acids. The trim removed 5 bases at V and 9 bases at J, leaving 16 bases unmatched. CDR1 and CDR2 from the germline V gene are SEHNR and FQNEAQ (reference sequence). CDR3 loop: CASSPEGTSGITRVEQFF. CDR3 bases: TGTGCCAGCAGCCCCGAAGGGACTAGCGGGATCACCAGGGTTGAGCAGTTCTTC.

The chain employs TRBV11-3 and TRBJ2-5; 7 nucleotides line up with TRBD2. Germline values: CDR1 SGHNT, CDR2 YENEEA. V lost 3 bases, J lost 1 base, and 5 bases stayed unmatched. CDR3 length equals 15 residues. The CDR3 DNA follows: TGTGCCAGCAGCTTGGGAGGGGACCCCCAAGAGACCCAGTACTTC. It specifies CASSLGGDPQETQYF.

Only a few counts were recorded for this clone. The V and J genes are TRBV6-2 or TRBV6-3 and TRBJ2-5; a possible D gene is TRBD2 (6 bases). Trimming stripped 5 bases from V and 2 bases from J, with 15 bases between. This CDR3 contains 15 residues. Germline CDR1 and CDR2: MNHEY and SVGEGT. As DNA, the CDR3 is TGTGCCAGCAGTCCACTACGGGGGTTGCAAGAGACCCAGTACTTC. Translation: CASSPLRGLQETQYF.

V is TRBV18 and J is TRBJ2-1; TRBD2 aligns across 9 bases. CDR1 and CDR2 from the germline V gene are KGHSH and LQKENI. The CDR3 extends over 17 amino acids. V trimming: 6 bases; J trimming: 3 bases; junction bases outside the gene matches: 12. The CDR3 nucleotides read TGTGCCAGCTCCACCGGGGAAGCGGGGGGCTACTACAATGAGCAGTTCTTC. Translating gives CASSTGEAGGYYNEQFF.

DNA for the CDR3: TGTGCCAGCAGTTACTCGGGACAGGGACTCAATCAGCCCCAGCATTTT. Protein: CASSYSGQGLNQPQHF. The gene calls are TRBV6-5 and TRBJ1-5; 9 bases are shared with TRBD1. Per germline, CDR1 MNHEY and CDR2 SVGAGI. This CDR3 spans 16 amino acids. V shed 0 bases, J shed 3 bases, and the junction held 3 bases outside the gene matches.

The gene calls are TRBV19 and TRBJ2-1, with TRBD2 identical over 8 bases. The CDR3 consists of 15 residues. The germline gives CDR1 LNHDA, CDR2 SQIVND (reference sequence). V gave up 5 bases and J gave up 2 bases; unmatched junction bases: 5. In DNA, the CDR3 is TGTGCCAGTAGTGCAAGCGGGAGAACCTACAATGAGCAGTTCTTC. This sequence encodes CASSASGRTYNEQFF.

This clone came up once. The rearrangement joins TRBV28 to TRBJ1-1, with D possibly being TRBD1 (5 bases). This CDR3 contains 13 residues. In germline, CDR1 is MDHEN, CDR2 SYDVKM. Trimming took 6 bases from V and 4 from J, leaving 12 bases between them. CDR3 residues: CASRQGRGTEAFF. The CDR3 DNA is TGTGCCAGCAGGCAGGGAAGGGGCACTGAAGCTTTCTTT.

This chain links TRBV7-9 with TRBJ2-1, with 7 bases matching TRBD1. The CDR3 runs to 13 residues. V lost 8 bases and J lost 5; bases outside the gene matches: 6. The germline V gene encodes CDR1 SEHNR and CDR2 FQNEAQ (reference sequence). The DNA for the CDR3 is TGTGCCAGCGTCCGGACAGGAAACAATGAGCAGTTCTTC. It is translated as CASVRTGNNEQFF.

The chain is built from TRBV4-2 and TRBJ2-7, with TRBD1 as a possible D gene (6 bases). CDR3 size: 14 residues. Germline CDR1 is LGHNA and CDR2 is YNFKEQ. Trimming took 4 bases from V and 1 from J, leaving 11 bases between them. CDR3 nucleotides: TGTGCCAGCAGCCTCCGAGGACAGTCCTACGAGCAGTACTTC. This sequence encodes CASSLRGQSYEQYF.

The J gene is TRBJ2-1, the V gene TRBV6-1, with D hard to call. The CDR3 has 13 amino acids. Germline CDR1 and CDR2: MNHNS and SASEGT. V was cut by 6 bases and J by 0 bases, with 6 bases left in between. The CDR3 here is CASSLSSYNEQFF. For the CDR3, the DNA is TGTGCCAGCAGCCTGAGCTCCTACAATGAGCAGTTCTTC.

This rearrangement joins TRBV4-3 to TRBJ1-1; 9 bases are shared with TRBD1. CDR3 size: 13 residues. Germline-derived CDR1 and CDR2 are LGHNA and YSLEER. The trim removed 5 bases at V and 10 bases at J, leaving 8 bases unmatched. The CDR3 sequence: CASSVRTGDGAFF. CDR3 bases: TGCGCCAGCAGCGTTCGGACAGGGGACGGAGCTTTCTTT.

CDR3 protein: CASSARTGYEQYF. The CDR3 bases are TGTGCCAGCAGCGCCAGAACAGGTTACGAGCAGTACTTC. J is TRBJ2-7 and V is TRBV7-8; possible D gene TRBD1, 5 bases. V was pared by 5 bases and J by 4 bases, with 12 bases between. Germline V gene lookup returns CDR1 SGHVS and CDR2 FQNEAQ. The CDR3 is 13 residues long.

This chain connects TRBV5-1 to TRBJ2-1; 7 bases map to TRBD1. V lost 1 base to trimming and J lost 5 bases; unmatched junction nucleotides: 9. Germline V CDR1 and CDR2: SGHRS, YFSETQ. CDR3 size: 16 residues. DNA for the CDR3: TGCGCCAGCAGCTTGTATTTCCAGGGGGATAACAATGAGCAGTTCTTC. This sequence encodes CASSLYFQGDNNEQFF.

This chain uses TRBV7-2 with TRBJ2-7; D unclear. The CDR3 is 12 amino acids. Germline loops: CDR1 SGHTA, CDR2 FQGNSA. The V and J ends lost 1 base and 4 bases respectively, with 5 bases between them. The chain's CDR3 is CASSLGAYEQYF. The CDR3 DNA sequence: TGTGCCAGCAGCTTAGGGGCGTACGAGCAGTACTTC.

This clone was observed once. This chain joins TRBV4-2 and TRBJ1-2; TRBD1 is a possible D gene (5 bases). The CDR3 contains 15 residues. The germline gives CDR1 LGHNA, CDR2 YNFKEQ. The V gene lost 6 bases and the J gene lost 5 bases, with 19 bases spanning the gap. CDR3 protein: CASSHGRRGGYGYTF. CDR3 DNA sequence: TGTGCCAGCAGTCATGGGAGAAGGGGAGGTTATGGCTACACCTTC.

In this sample, this clone turned up once. The rearrangement joins TRBV28 to TRBJ2-3; TRBD2 agrees at 10 bases. This CDR3 is 15 amino acids long. Trimming took 8 bases from V and 3 from J; bases not matched to a gene: 8. Germline-derived CDR1 and CDR2 are MDHEN and SYDVKM. Written as DNA, the CDR3 is TGTGCCAGCGAGGGACTAGCGCTTTGGACAGATACGCAGTATTTT. Residues: CASEGLALWTDTQYF.

This clone was counted once. The genes are TRBV7-9 and TRBJ2-2, with unresolved D. Per germline, CDR1 SEHNR and CDR2 FQNEAQ (reference sequence). Trimming removed 2 bases at V and 3 bases at J, with 10 bases between. The CDR3 totals 15 residues. CDR3 protein: CASSLRAEDTGELFF. CDR3 sequence (DNA): TGTGCCAGCAGCTTAAGAGCCGAGGACACCGGGGAGCTGTTTTTT.

This chain connects TRBV28 to TRBJ2-7; possible D gene TRBD1, 6 bases. The V end was cut by 7 bases, the J end by 2 bases, with 12 bases between. The CDR3 contains 13 residues. Germline V gives CDR1 MDHEN, CDR2 SYDVKM. The CDR3 DNA reads as TGTGCCAGCACCGAAGGGGGAACCTACGAGCAGTACTTC. This codes for CASTEGGTYEQYF.

This clone was observed once. The chain joins TRBV4-1 to TRBJ1-1; D might be TRBD1 (6 bases). CDR1 is MGHRA, CDR2 YSYEKL, per germline. The CDR3 covers 14 residues. The V and J ends lost 5 bases and 1 base respectively, with 11 bases between them. CDR3 coding DNA: TGCGCCAGCAGCAACTACAGGGAGAACACTGAAGCTTTCTTT. Translating gives CASSNYRENTEAFF.